This is a list of T cell receptor beta chains from one sample in a study of breast tumors, draining lymph nodes, adjacent tissues. In TCRdb, the multiplex PCR reads were re-called with MiXCR into one record per CDR3 protein. The sample yields some 130,000 distinct CDR3 sequences, over 20% seen once. Sequencing was done on a sample of axillary lymph node tissue. The receptors were gathered from a female donor with breast cancer. Some clones in this sample may be carry-over from other donors' samples. Both conserved end residues are trimmed from each CDR3. The order of the fields is V gene, CDR3 protein.

>TRBV28
ASSSPDSSYEQY
>TRBV6-1
ASSEGVSWGNTGELF
>TRBV4-2
ASSTRTSGNTDTQY
>TRBV11-2
ASSLEANTDTQY
>TRBV5-1
ASSGGLAGDLPYEQY
>TRBV6-5
ASSYSTGRNSGNTIY
>TRBV6-4
ASGGPGANVLT
>TRBV11-2
ASSPIDRAVDTQY
>TRBV4-1
ASSQDLGLLQQY
>TRBV10-3
AISARQGANSGANVLT
>TRBV14
ASSQDRLAGLDERY
>TRBV4-1
ASSQVAGSYNEQF
>TRBV20-1
SARGGVGNSPLH
>TRBV28
ASRNAGGYGYT
>TRBV12-3/TRBV12-4
ASSRGSNYGYT
>TRBV18
ASSPLIQSSGANVLT
>TRBV30
AGDPTGHMGNEQF
>TRBV2
ASSPGTSGRRERYEQY
>TRBV12-5
ASGLRDRVQEKLF
>TRBV12-3/TRBV12-4
ASSPSGYAYEQY
>TRBV14
ASSQEWGRSDTQY
>TRBV5-1
ASSAAPKETQY
>TRBV28
ASSFPGQPQH
>TRBV7-3
ASSFRGASGSLGTDTQY
>TRBV28
ASSSDGTSHTDTQY